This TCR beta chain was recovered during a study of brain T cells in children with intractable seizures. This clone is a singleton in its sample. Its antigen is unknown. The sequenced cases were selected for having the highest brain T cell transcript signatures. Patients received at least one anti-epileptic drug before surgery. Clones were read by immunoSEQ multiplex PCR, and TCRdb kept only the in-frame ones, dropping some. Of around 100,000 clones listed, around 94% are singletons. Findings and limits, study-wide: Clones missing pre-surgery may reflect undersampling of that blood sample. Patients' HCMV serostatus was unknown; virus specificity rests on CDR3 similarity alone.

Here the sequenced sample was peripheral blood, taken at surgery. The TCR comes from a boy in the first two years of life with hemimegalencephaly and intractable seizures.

CDR3 in DNA: TGCGCCAGCAGCTTGGAACAGGGGGCAGGGGGTTACACTGAAGCTTTCTTT. Translation gives CASSLEQGAGGYTEAFF. The V and J genes are TRBV5-1 and TRBJ1-1; 9 nucleotides line up with TRBD1. V lost 0 bases and J lost 3; bases outside the gene matches: 9. Germline V gene data show CDR1 as SGHRS and CDR2 as YFSETQ. The CDR3 consists of 17 residues.